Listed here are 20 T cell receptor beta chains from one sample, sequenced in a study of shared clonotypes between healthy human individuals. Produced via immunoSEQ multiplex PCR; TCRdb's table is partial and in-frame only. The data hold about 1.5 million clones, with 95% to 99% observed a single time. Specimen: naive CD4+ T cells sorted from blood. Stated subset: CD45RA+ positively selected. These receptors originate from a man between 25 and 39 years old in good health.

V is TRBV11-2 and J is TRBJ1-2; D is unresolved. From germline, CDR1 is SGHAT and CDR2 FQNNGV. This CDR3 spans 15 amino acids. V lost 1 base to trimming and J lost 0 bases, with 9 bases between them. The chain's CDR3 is CASSLVVNANYGYTF. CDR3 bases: TGTGCCAGCAGCTTAGTGGTTAATGCTAACTATGGCTACACCTTC.

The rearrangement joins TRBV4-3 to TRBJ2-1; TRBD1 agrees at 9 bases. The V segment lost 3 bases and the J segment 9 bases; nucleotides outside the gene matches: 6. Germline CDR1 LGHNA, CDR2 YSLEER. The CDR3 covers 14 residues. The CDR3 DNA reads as TGCGCCAGCAGCCAGACCACAGGGGGCGGTGAGCAGTTCTTC. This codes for CASSQTTGGGEQFF.

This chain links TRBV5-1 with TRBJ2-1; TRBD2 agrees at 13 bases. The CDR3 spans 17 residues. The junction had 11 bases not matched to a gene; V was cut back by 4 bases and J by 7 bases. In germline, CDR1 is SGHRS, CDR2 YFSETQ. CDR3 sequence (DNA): TGCGCCAGCAGCACCGGACTAGCGGGAGTAACGGGGAATGAGCAGTTCTTC. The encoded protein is CASSTGLAGVTGNEQFF.

The CDR3 bases are TGTGCCAGCAGTCCCCGCCAGGTGCGCACAGATACGCAGTATTTT. Encoded protein: CASSPRQVRTDTQYF. The chain carries TRBV27 and TRBJ2-3, with D unresolved. The V gene lost 5 bases and the J gene lost 1 base, with 13 bases spanning the gap. This CDR3 is 15 amino acids long. Germline values: CDR1 MNHEY, CDR2 SMNVEV (reference sequence).

The CDR3 DNA sequence: TGTGCCAGCAGCCCTGGGACAGGAGACGACTATGGCTACACCTTC. Its translation: CASSPGTGDDYGYTF. This chain uses TRBV5-4 with TRBJ1-2; 8 nucleotides line up with TRBD1. Trimming at V came to 4 bases and at J to 3 bases, leaving 8 bases not matched to a gene. The germline CDR1 and CDR2 sequences are SGHNT and YYREEE (reference sequence). CDR3 length: 15 amino acids. Looking up the rest from reference TRBV5-4 and TRBJ1-2 gives the full variable domain: ETGVTQSPTHLIKTRGQQVTLRCSSQSGHNTVSWYQQALGQGPQFIFQYYREEENGRGNFPPRFSGLQFPNYSSELNVNALELDDSALYLCASSPGTGDDYGYTFGSGTRLTVV.

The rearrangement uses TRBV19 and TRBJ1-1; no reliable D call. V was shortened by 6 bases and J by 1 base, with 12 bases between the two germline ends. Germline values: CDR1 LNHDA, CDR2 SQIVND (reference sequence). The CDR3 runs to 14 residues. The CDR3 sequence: CASSHRLENTEAFF. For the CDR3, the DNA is TGTGCCAGTAGCCATAGACTGGAGAACACTGAAGCTTTCTTT.

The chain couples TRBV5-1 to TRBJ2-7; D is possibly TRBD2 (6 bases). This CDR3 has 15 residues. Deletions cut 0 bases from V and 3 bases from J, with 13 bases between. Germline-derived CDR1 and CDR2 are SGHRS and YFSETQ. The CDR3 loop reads CASSLGQGGGYEQYF. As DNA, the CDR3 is TGCGCCAGCAGCTTGGGGCAGGGAGGCGGCTACGAGCAGTACTTC.

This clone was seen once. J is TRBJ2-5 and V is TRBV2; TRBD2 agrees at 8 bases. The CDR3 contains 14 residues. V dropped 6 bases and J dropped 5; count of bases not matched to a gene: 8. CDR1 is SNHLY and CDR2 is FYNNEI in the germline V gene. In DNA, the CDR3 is TGTGCCAGCAGCCACTACCCGGGGGGGGAGACCCAGTACTTC. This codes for CASSHYPGGETQYF.

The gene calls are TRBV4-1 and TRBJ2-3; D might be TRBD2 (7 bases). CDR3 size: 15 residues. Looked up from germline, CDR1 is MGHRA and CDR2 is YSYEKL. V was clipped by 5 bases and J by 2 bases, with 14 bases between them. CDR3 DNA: TGCGCCAGCAGCACAAGGGGGAGGGACACAGATACGCAGTATTTT. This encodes CASSTRGRDTDTQYF.

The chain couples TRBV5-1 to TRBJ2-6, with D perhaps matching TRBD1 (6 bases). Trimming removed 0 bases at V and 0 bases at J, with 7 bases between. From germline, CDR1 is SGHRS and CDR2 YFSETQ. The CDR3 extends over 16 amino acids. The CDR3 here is CASSLGQVSGANVLTF. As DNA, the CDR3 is TGCGCCAGCAGCTTGGGACAGGTCTCTGGGGCCAACGTCCTGACTTTC. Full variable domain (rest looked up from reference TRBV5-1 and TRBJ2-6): KAGVTQTPRYLIKTRGQQVTLSCSPISGHRSVSWYQQTPGQGLQFLFEYFSETQRNKGNFPGRFSGRQFSNSRSEMNVSTLELGDSALYLCASSLGQVSGANVLTFGAGSRLTVL.

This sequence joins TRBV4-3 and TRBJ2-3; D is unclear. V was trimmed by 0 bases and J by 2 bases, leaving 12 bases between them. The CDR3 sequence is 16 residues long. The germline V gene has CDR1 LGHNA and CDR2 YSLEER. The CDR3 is CASSQDKIIHTDTQYF. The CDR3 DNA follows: TGCGCCAGCAGCCAAGATAAGATAATCCACACAGATACGCAGTATTTT.

CDR3: CASSLQDRGAYGYTF. CDR3 DNA sequence: TGTGCCAGCAGCTTGCAGGACAGGGGCGCCTATGGCTACACCTTC. This chain uses TRBV5-8 with TRBJ1-2; 9 positions agree with TRBD1. The CDR3 runs 15 residues. After removal of 1 base from V and 4 bases from J, the junction contained 5 bases not matched to a gene. In germline, CDR1 is SGHTS, CDR2 YDEGEE.

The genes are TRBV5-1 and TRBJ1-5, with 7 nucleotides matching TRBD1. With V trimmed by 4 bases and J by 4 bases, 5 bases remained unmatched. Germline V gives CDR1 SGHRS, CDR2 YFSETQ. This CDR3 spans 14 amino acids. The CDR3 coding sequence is TGCGCCAGCAGCCCGACAGGGCTAAATCAGCCCCAGCATTTT. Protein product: CASSPTGLNQPQHF.

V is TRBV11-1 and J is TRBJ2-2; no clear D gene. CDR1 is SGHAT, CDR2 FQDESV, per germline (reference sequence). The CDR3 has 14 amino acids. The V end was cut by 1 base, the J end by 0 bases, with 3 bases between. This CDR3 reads CASSLVSNTGELFF. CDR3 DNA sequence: TGTGCCAGCAGCTTAGTGTCGAACACCGGGGAGCTGTTTTTT. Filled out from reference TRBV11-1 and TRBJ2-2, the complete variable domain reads EAEVAQSPRYKITEKSQAVAFWCDPISGHATLYWYRQILGQGPELLVQFQDESVVDDSQLPKDRFSAERLKGVDSTLKIQPAELGDSAMYLCASSLVSNTGELFFGEGSRLTVL.

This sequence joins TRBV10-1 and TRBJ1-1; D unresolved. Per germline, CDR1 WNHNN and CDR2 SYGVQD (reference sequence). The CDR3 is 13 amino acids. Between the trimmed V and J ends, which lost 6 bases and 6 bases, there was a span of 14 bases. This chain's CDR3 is CASSPLVDAEAFF. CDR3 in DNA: TGCGCCAGCAGCCCGTTGGTGGACGCTGAAGCTTTCTTT.

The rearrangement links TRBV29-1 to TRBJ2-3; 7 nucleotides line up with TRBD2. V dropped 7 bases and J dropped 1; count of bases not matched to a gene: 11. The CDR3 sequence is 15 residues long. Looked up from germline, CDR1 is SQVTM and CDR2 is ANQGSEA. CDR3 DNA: TGCAGCGGCCTCGGGACTGGGGGGGGCACAGATACGCAGTATTTT. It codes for CSGLGTGGGTDTQYF.

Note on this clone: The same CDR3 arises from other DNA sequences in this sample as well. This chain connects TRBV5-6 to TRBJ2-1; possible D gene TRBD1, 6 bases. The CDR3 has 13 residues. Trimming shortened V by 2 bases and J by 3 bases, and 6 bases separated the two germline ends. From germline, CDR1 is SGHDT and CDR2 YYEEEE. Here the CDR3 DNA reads TGTGCCAGCAGCTTACAGGGCTACAATGAGCAGTTCTTC. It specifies CASSLQGYNEQFF.

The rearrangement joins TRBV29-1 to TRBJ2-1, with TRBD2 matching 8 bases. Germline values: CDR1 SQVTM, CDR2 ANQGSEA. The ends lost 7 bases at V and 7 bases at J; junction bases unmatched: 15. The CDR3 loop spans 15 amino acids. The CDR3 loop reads CSARTSRGGGNEQFF. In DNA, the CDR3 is TGCAGCGCCAGGACTAGCCGAGGGGGGGGAAATGAGCAGTTCTTC.

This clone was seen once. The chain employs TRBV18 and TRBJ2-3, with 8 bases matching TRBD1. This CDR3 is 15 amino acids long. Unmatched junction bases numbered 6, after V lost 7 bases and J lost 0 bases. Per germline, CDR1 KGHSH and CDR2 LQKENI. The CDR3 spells CASLPTGASTDTQYF. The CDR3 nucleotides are TGTGCCAGCTTACCGACAGGGGCTAGCACAGATACGCAGTATTTT.

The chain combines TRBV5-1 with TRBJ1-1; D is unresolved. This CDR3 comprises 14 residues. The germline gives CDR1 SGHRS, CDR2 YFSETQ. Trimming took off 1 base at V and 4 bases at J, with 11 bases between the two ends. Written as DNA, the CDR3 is TGCGCCAGCAGCTTGCAGGCCCTCGGCACTGAAGCTTTCTTT. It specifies CASSLQALGTEAFF. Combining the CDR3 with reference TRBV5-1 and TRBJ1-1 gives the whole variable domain KAGVTQTPRYLIKTRGQQVTLSCSPISGHRSVSWYQQTPGQGLQFLFEYFSETQRNKGNFPGRFSGRQFSNSRSEMNVSTLELGDSALYLCASSLQALGTEAFFGQGTRLTVV.